Below, 23 T cell receptor beta chains from the same sample are listed, as sequenced in a study of blood T cell repertoires in COVID-19. The data were produced by immunoSEQ multiplex PCR, yet TCRdb's version contains in-frame clones alone and is incomplete. The sample contains over 300,000 clones, around 90% of which appear only once. The sequencing input was peripheral blood. Every receptor here comes from a man aged 18 to 30 who had recovered from COVID-19.

The rearrangement uses TRBV29-1 and TRBJ2-5; 7 bases are shared with TRBD1. The junction had 13 bases not matched to a gene; V was cut back by 7 bases and J by 2 bases. The germline CDR1 and CDR2 sequences are SQVTM and ANQGSEA. This CDR3 contains 15 residues. The CDR3 is CSGQPISGQQETQYF. Here the CDR3 DNA reads TGCAGCGGCCAACCGATCTCGGGACAGCAAGAGACCCAGTACTTC. The entire variable domain, with the rest obtained from reference TRBV29-1 and TRBJ2-5, is as follows: SAVISQKPSRDICQRGTSLTIQCQVDSQVTMMFWYRQQPGQSLTLIATANQGSEATYESGFVIDKFPISRPNLTFSTLTVSNMSPEDSSIYLCSGQPISGQQETQYFGPGTRLLVL.

This clone appeared a single time. J is TRBJ2-1 and V is TRBV5-6, with TRBD1 matching over 9 bases. The ends lost 1 base at V and 4 bases at J; junction bases unmatched: 3. This CDR3 region has 15 residues. Per the germline V gene, CDR1 is SGHDT and CDR2 is YYEEEE. The CDR3 DNA reads TGTGCCAGCAGCTTGTGGGACAGGGAGTACAATGAGCAGTTCTTC. Its protein is CASSLWDREYNEQFF.

This clone was picked up one time. The gene calls are TRBV5-6 and TRBJ2-2; D not resolved. The V end lost 0 bases, the J end lost 2 bases, and 5 bases lay between the germline ends. This CDR3 is 14 amino acids long. Germline V gene lookup returns CDR1 SGHDT and CDR2 YYEEEE. CDR3 DNA: TGTGCCAGCAGCTTGGAAGCCAACACCGGGGAGCTGTTTTTT. Translated: CASSLEANTGELFF.

The rearrangement joins TRBV11-1 to TRBJ2-7; 9 nucleotides match TRBD1. Germline trimming cut 1 base from V and 1 base from J; bases unmatched to any gene: 2. There are 15 residues in the CDR3. The V gene's germline CDR1 is SGHAT and CDR2 FQDESV (reference sequence). In DNA, the CDR3 is TGTGCCAGCAGCTTAGTGGGGACAGGGTCCTACGAGCAGTACTTC. As protein: CASSLVGTGSYEQYF.

The chain has TRBV7-9 and TRBJ2-7; possibly TRBD2 for D (5 bases). V was pared by 3 bases and J by 6 bases, with 12 bases between. Germline lookup yields CDR1 SEHNR and CDR2 FQNEAQ (reference sequence). The CDR3 consists of 13 residues. The CDR3 DNA is TGTGCCAGCAGCTTTGAGGGCCCTGCCGAGCAGTACTTC. Protein product: CASSFEGPAEQYF.

The chain employs TRBV3-1 (or the pseudogene TRBV3-2) and TRBJ2-3; 9 positions agree with TRBD2. CDR1 is LGHDT, CDR2 YNNKEL, per germline (reference sequence). The CDR3 loop spans 18 amino acids. V was clipped by 3 bases and J by 0 bases; unmatched bases: 10. The CDR3 DNA is TGTGCCAGCAGCCAGGGACTAGCCCAACATACTAGCACAGATACGCAGTATTTT. This sequence encodes CASSQGLAQHTSTDTQYF.

The rearrangement links TRBV19 to TRBJ1-2; D unresolved. Germline lookup yields CDR1 LNHDA and CDR2 SQIVND (reference sequence). This CDR3 has 14 amino acids. Trimming stripped 5 bases from V and 2 bases from J, with 12 bases between. The CDR3 sequence: CASSLGSGNYGYTF. The CDR3, as DNA: TGTGCCAGTAGTCTTGGTTCAGGAAACTATGGCTACACCTTC.

The V and J genes are TRBV3-1 (or the pseudogene TRBV3-2) and TRBJ1-1; 9 bases line up with TRBD1. Germline V CDR1 and CDR2: LGHDT, YNNKEL (reference sequence). The CDR3 covers 14 residues. Unmatched junction bases numbered 4, after V lost 3 bases and J lost 5 bases. The CDR3: CASSQTGGRTEAFF. The DNA of the CDR3 is TGTGCCAGCAGCCAGACAGGGGGAAGGACTGAAGCTTTCTTT.

This clone was observed once. This chain joins TRBV12-5 and TRBJ2-1; 11 bases fit TRBD2. Per the germline V gene, CDR1 is LGHNT and CDR2 is FRNRAP. The J segment lost 8 bases and the V segment lost 2 bases, leaving 5 bases of the junction unmatched. CDR3 size: 15 residues. The CDR3 here is CASGLTSGGMDEQFF. Written as DNA, the CDR3 is TGTGCTAGTGGTTTGACTAGCGGGGGTATGGATGAGCAGTTCTTC.

The chain has TRBV11-2 and TRBJ2-5, with 8 positions matching TRBD2. The length of the CDR3 is 16 residues. V shed 5 bases and J 4 bases; nucleotides not matched to a gene: 12. Germline lookup yields CDR1 SGHAT and CDR2 FQNNGV. Written as DNA, the CDR3 is TGTGCCAGCAGCCCCGCAGGCAGCGGGGGCAGAGAGACCCAGTACTTC. It codes for CASSPAGSGGRETQYF.

Notes on this clone: This specimen includes other DNA sequences encoding the same CDR3. The rearrangement links TRBV7-2 to TRBJ1-3; a weak D match, TRBD1 (5 bases). V dropped 3 bases and J dropped 2 bases, with 5 bases sitting between them. Germline CDR1 and CDR2: SGHTA and FQGNSA. The CDR3 length is 13 residues. The CDR3 nucleotides read TGTGCCAGCAGCTTGGACACTGGAAACACCATATATTTT. It encodes CASSLDTGNTIYF.

The chain links TRBV19 to TRBJ2-5, with 11 bases fitting TRBD2. Losses at the gene ends were 9 bases for V and 7 bases for J; bases not matched to a gene: 7. Germline-derived CDR1 and CDR2 are LNHDA and SQIVND (reference sequence). CDR3 length: 13 amino acids. CDR3 nucleotides: TGTGCCAGCCGTCTAGCGGGAGGCCCGACCCAGTACTTC. This translates into CASRLAGGPTQYF.

The chain is built from TRBV7-2 and TRBJ1-1; D is unresolved. V lost 1 base and J 2 bases, leaving 5 bases between the germline ends. The CDR3 extends over 13 amino acids. Germline V gives CDR1 SGHTA, CDR2 FQGNSA. The CDR3: CASSLGDNTEAFF. The CDR3 nucleotides are TGTGCCAGCAGCTTAGGAGATAACACTGAAGCTTTCTTT.

This chain joins TRBV19 and TRBJ2-1; no clear D. This CDR3 spans 13 amino acids. V was pared by 5 bases and J by 2 bases, with 7 bases between. Germline V gene sequence: CDR1 LNHDA, CDR2 SQIVND (reference sequence). The DNA for the CDR3 is TGTGCCAGTAGTTCAGATACCTACAATGAGCAGTTCTTC. Translation: CASSSDTYNEQFF.

The chain uses TRBV19 and TRBJ1-3; no definite D call. This CDR3 comprises 16 residues. The V gene lost 7 bases and the J gene lost 0 bases, with 16 bases spanning the gap. From germline, CDR1 is LNHDA and CDR2 SQIVND (reference sequence). The CDR3 region has the DNA TGTGCCAGTAAAGGCGAGAGGGAGAACTCTGGAAACACCATATATTTT. It translates to CASKGERENSGNTIYF.

The CDR3 protein is CASSPTSGSYEQYF. In DNA form, the CDR3 reads TGTGCCAGCAGCCCCACTAGCGGCTCCTACGAGCAGTACTTC. J is TRBJ2-7 and V is TRBV6-5; 8 bases line up with TRBD2. Germline V gene lookup returns CDR1 MNHEY and CDR2 SVGAGI. V lost 6 bases to trimming and J lost 0 bases; unmatched junction nucleotides: 4. This CDR3 comprises 14 residues.

The CDR3 coding sequence is TGTGCCAGCATGTCTATCGGCGAGCAGTACTTC. It specifies CASMSIGEQYF. This chain uses TRBV27 with TRBJ2-7; D is unclear. Germline loops: CDR1 MNHEY, CDR2 SMNVEV (reference sequence). This CDR3 region has 11 residues. V shed 7 bases and J shed 6 bases, with 10 bases lying between them.

The CDR3 DNA sequence: TGTGCCAGCAGGGAGGGAGGGCCGGGAAATGAGCAGTTCTTC. It yields the protein CASREGGPGNEQFF. The gene calls are TRBV3-1 (or the pseudogene TRBV3-2) and TRBJ2-1; TRBD2 agrees at 7 bases. The germline V gene encodes CDR1 LGHDT and CDR2 YNNKEL (reference sequence). Germline trimming cut 6 bases from V and 7 bases from J; bases unmatched to any gene: 9. This CDR3 has 14 residues.

This clone was detected once. The chain joins TRBV16 to TRBJ2-1, with 10 bases fitting TRBD1. The CDR3 sequence is 16 residues long. With V trimmed by 0 bases and J by 4 bases, 3 bases remained unmatched. Germline CDR1 reads KGHSY; CDR2 reads FQNENV. The CDR3 loop reads CASSQSTGGIYNEQFF. The CDR3 DNA is TGTGCCAGCAGCCAATCGACAGGGGGCATATACAATGAGCAGTTCTTC.

This clone was seen just once. This chain uses TRBV24-1 with TRBJ1-1; the D gene is possibly TRBD1 (5 bases). The CDR3 spans 15 residues. Germline V CDR1 and CDR2: KGHDR, SFDVKD. V was trimmed by 9 bases and J by 4 bases, leaving 20 bases between them. The CDR3 here is CATFLQGLTGTEAFF. Here the CDR3 DNA reads TGTGCCACCTTTCTGCAGGGCTTAACGGGCACTGAAGCTTTCTTT.

V is TRBV27 and J is TRBJ2-2; TRBD2 agrees at 12 bases. Germline V gene data show CDR1 as MNHEY and CDR2 as SMNVEV (reference sequence). With 5 bases clipped from V and 9 bases from J, the junction kept 10 bases outside the gene matches. This CDR3 has 16 amino acids. The CDR3 here is CASSPLAGGARRELFF. The CDR3, as DNA: TGTGCCAGCAGTCCTCTAGCGGGGGGGGCGCGTAGGGAGCTGTTTTTT.

The chain combines TRBV4-2 with TRBJ1-5, with 10 bases identical to TRBD1. This CDR3 is built from 14 residues. The junction had 3 bases not matched to a gene; V was cut back by 4 bases and J by 6 bases. The V gene's germline CDR1 is LGHNA and CDR2 YNFKEQ. CDR3 nucleotides: TGTGCCAGCAGCCGACAGGGGGCGGGTCAGCCCCAGCATTTT. This encodes CASSRQGAGQPQHF.

This clone was detected once. V is TRBV4-2 and J is TRBJ1-1; D is unresolved. Germline V gene sequence: CDR1 LGHNA, CDR2 YNFKEQ. The CDR3 is 16 amino acids. V was pared by 4 bases and J by 3 bases, with 18 bases between. CDR3 coding DNA: TGTGCCAGCAGCCCTGGGCCCCCGGCATGGGACACTGAAGCTTTCTTT. This translates into CASSPGPPAWDTEAFF.